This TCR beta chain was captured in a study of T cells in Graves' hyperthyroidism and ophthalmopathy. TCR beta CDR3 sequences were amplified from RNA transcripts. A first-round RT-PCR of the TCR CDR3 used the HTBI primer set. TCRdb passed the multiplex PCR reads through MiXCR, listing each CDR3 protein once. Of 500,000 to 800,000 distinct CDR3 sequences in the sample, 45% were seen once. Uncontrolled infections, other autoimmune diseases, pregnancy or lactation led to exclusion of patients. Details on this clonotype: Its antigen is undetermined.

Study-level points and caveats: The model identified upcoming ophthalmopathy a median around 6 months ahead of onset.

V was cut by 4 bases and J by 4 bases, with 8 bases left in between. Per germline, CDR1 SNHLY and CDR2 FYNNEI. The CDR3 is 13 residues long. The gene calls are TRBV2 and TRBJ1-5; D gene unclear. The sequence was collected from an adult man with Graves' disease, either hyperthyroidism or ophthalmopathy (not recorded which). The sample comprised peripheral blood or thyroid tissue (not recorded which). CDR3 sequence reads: CASSAMGNQPQHF. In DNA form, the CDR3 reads TGTGCCAGCAGTGCTATGGGAAATCAGCCCCAGCATTTT.